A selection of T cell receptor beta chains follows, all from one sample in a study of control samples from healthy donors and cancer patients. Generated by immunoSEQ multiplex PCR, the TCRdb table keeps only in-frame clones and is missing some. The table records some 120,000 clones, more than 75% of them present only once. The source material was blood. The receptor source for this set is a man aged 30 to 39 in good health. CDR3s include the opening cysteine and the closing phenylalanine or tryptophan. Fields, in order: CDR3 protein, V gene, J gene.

cdr3_aa: CASSPGAGQMGTEAFF
v_call: TRBV27
j_call: TRBJ1-1

cdr3_aa: CASSRERVSNTEAFF
v_call: TRBV11-2
j_call: TRBJ1-1

cdr3_aa: CAIRANTEAFF
v_call: TRBV10-3
j_call: TRBJ1-1

cdr3_aa: CASSLSVSNQPQHF
v_call: TRBV7-9
j_call: TRBJ1-5

cdr3_aa: CASSSTTKGYTGELFF
v_call: TRBV5-1
j_call: TRBJ2-2

cdr3_aa: CASSSGQGSAEKLFF
v_call: TRBV19
j_call: TRBJ1-4

cdr3_aa: CASTHPLYTEAFF
v_call: TRBV5-4
j_call: TRBJ1-1

cdr3_aa: CASSPGVSRTDTQYF
v_call: TRBV9
j_call: TRBJ2-3

cdr3_aa: CATSDKGPSETQYF
v_call: TRBV24-1
j_call: TRBJ2-5

cdr3_aa: CASSLAGSFNTDTQYF
v_call: TRBV7-2
j_call: TRBJ2-3

cdr3_aa: CASIGQSSYNEQFF
v_call: TRBV6-5
j_call: TRBJ2-1

cdr3_aa: CASSQEGRTAPGYTF
v_call: TRBV3-1/TRBV3-2
j_call: TRBJ1-2

cdr3_aa: CASSFTGVYGYTF
v_call: TRBV5-4
j_call: TRBJ1-2

cdr3_aa: CASIPAGGDQPQHF
v_call: TRBV2
j_call: TRBJ1-5

cdr3_aa: CASSAGPGNEKLFF
v_call: TRBV9
j_call: TRBJ1-4

cdr3_aa: CAWRGASTEAFF
v_call: TRBV30
j_call: TRBJ1-1

cdr3_aa: CASSFLNSNEQFF
v_call: TRBV12-3/TRBV12-4
j_call: TRBJ2-1

cdr3_aa: CATAKGSNTEAFF
v_call: TRBV6-6
j_call: TRBJ1-1

cdr3_aa: CATSRLEDTEAFF
v_call: TRBV15
j_call: TRBJ1-1

cdr3_aa: CASSWVPTGMNTEAFF
v_call: TRBV7-2
j_call: TRBJ1-1

cdr3_aa: CASSLFGGGTNTGELFF
v_call: TRBV5-1
j_call: TRBJ2-2

cdr3_aa: CASRRQRRNTEAFF
v_call: TRBV27
j_call: TRBJ1-1

cdr3_aa: CASSVGRTTNTGELFF
v_call: TRBV2
j_call: TRBJ2-2

cdr3_aa: CASDPGQGLGEAFF
v_call: TRBV6-5
j_call: TRBJ1-1

cdr3_aa: CATSDQSGVAYNEQFF
v_call: TRBV24-1
j_call: TRBJ2-1

cdr3_aa: CASGLELISGNTIYF
v_call: TRBV12-5
j_call: TRBJ1-3

cdr3_aa: CASRGQGGSTDTQYF
v_call: TRBV5-5
j_call: TRBJ2-3

cdr3_aa: CASSLSSGGYTF
v_call: TRBV12-3/TRBV12-4
j_call: TRBJ1-2

cdr3_aa: CASSQGNQPQHF
v_call: TRBV3-1/TRBV3-2
j_call: TRBJ1-5

cdr3_aa: CASSPTGTLPYEQYF
v_call: TRBV7-9
j_call: TRBJ2-7